This T cell receptor beta chain was captured by sequencing in a study of T cell responses to AZD1222 COVID-19 vaccine. Profiled with immunoSEQ multiplex PCR; TCRdb holds only in-frame clones, not every one. The table has tens of thousands of clones, nearly 80% seen once. The length of the CDR3 is 14 residues. Germline CDR1 GTSNPN, CDR2 SVGIG (reference sequence). V gave up 4 bases and J gave up 7 bases; unmatched junction bases: 6. The origin of this receptor is an adult who received the AZD1222 COVID-19 vaccine. This chain joins TRBV30 and TRBJ1-6; TRBD1 aligns across 8 bases. The sample was peripheral blood, taken 28 days after the second AZD1222 dose. This CDR3 is CAWTGDRRNSPLHF. The DNA of the CDR3 is TGTGCCTGGACCGGGGACAGGAGAAATTCACCCCTCCACTTT.